This TCR beta chain is drawn from a study of beta chain features in type 1 diabetes (dated by TCRdb to 2016 to 2018). Context from the whole study: No differences in mean age, gender distribution, total cell number or subset yield were found between patients and healthy donors. A total of 107,917,701 sorted cells were examined across all samples, and a strong correlation was observed between cell number per subset and RNA yield. In the study, TCRB repertoires of sorted circulating CD4+ T cell subsets from recently diagnosed type 1 diabetes patients were compared with those of matched healthy donors. Regulatory and stem cell-like memory subsets were obtained from only 8 patients and about 8 healthy donors, while naive and central memory subsets were obtained from all 30 or so donors.

The paper as a whole reports these results and caveats: At VDJ recombination sites, type 1 diabetes patients had fewer insertions and more deleted nucleotides, which implies abnormalities in thymic rearrangement. Naive, central memory and regulatory TCRB repertoires appeared to be more similar among patients than among healthy donors. In all four CD4+ subsets, TCRB CDR3 length was moderately but significantly shorter in type 1 diabetes patients. Because cDNA rather than genomic DNA was sequenced, highly expressing activated cells could have been over-represented, although no difference in activation and CD3 levels was found between groups. Shorter templates might have been favored by PCR, but patient and control samples were amplified and corrected together, so both groups would have been affected equally by any skew. Because small numbers of individuals were included in the HLA sub-analyses, any influence of HLA type on TCRB rearrangement was left unresolved.

The entire isolated RNA was reverse transcribed using the High Capacity cDNA Reverse Transcription Kit, and thus expressed TCRB transcripts were sequenced. Naive, central memory and regulatory T cell samples underwent deep immunoSEQ sequencing, averaging roughly 3.5 million total reads per sample. Sorted cells were lysed in RLT buffer and RNA was extracted with DNase-treated RNeasy Micro or Mini kits, depending on cell number. Each cell subset was processed on its own to prevent cross-contamination, while patient and healthy donor samples were processed together. TCRB sequences were amplified from cDNA with the immunoSEQ multiplex PCR, producing 87-bp fragments spanning the CDR3 region. Sequencing of the amplicons was performed on the Illumina HiSeq platform. Processing in the source paper ran as follows. PCR bias was corrected computationally using synthetic template baselines, and reads within Hamming distance 2 were collapsed, with unmergeable singletons discarded. Reads were aligned to IMGT to assign V, D and J genes, CDR3 length, and insertions or deletions at six rearrangement sites. Within each subset, clonotype counts were normalized to sorted cell number, after which true diversity and Gini coefficients were computed with the tcR R package. The overlap coefficient, calculated on TCRB nucleotide sequences, was used to measure repertoire sharing. Out-of-frame TCRB sequences from naive cells were analyzed as a proxy for the pre-selection repertoire. Entries here come from immuneACCESS through TCRdb and include only in-frame sequences with V and J called. Some clones fail to appear in such tables; in the studies checked, an unresolved V gene covers under half of the shortfall, and the cause of the remainder is unknown. For V, J and clone size, that table is used; D and trimming come from the DNA. The table for this sample lists fewer than 900,000 clones; about a sixth of them were counted only once. The ten largest clones take up 0.02% to 0.03% of the sample.

The cysteine opens and the phenylalanine closes a CDR3 of 15 amino acids. Just CDR3 DNA is preserved here, 45 bases in frame from base 1. Trimming accounts for 0 bases at V and 13 bases at J, while the number of junction bases matched to no gene is 12. In the germline V gene, CDR1 corresponds to LGHNA and CDR2 to YNFKEQ. A remark on this clone: There is no known antigen for this receptor. Base qualities are not recorded, but no much larger clone differs from it by a single base.

Each donor gave one peripheral blood draw, approximately 100 mL on average, collected into heparinised tubes. Naive, central memory, regulatory and stem cell-like memory CD4+ T cells were sorted on a BD FACSAria II using a panel including CD45RO, CCR7, CD25, CD127, CD95 and CD27. Every sorted population had a purity above 98%. PBMCs were isolated immediately by Lymphoprep density gradient centrifugation and stained directly without culture. So that batch effects would be minimized, each experiment stained and sorted samples in pairs, pairing one healthy donor with one patient. The source material was naive CD4+ T cells from blood. The cell subset or site label, read with the paper, signifies: true naive CD4+ T cells. This receptor chain uses TRBV4-2 and TRBJ2-5, and 9 bases in between align with TRBD2. The sequence was collected from a woman between 18 and 29 years old in good health. Read as DNA, the sequence is TGTGCCAGCAGCCAAGAACGGCTAGCGGGACGGTTGCTGTACTTC. This codes for CASSQERLAGRLLYF.